The 10 T cell receptor beta chains in this list originate from one sample, sequenced in a study of blood T cell repertoires in COVID-19. Profiled with immunoSEQ multiplex PCR; TCRdb holds only in-frame clones, not every one. The top ten hold 3.4% of the sample, which has some 160,000 clones, 80% seen once. The specimen sequenced was PBMCs or T cells enriched from blood (not recorded which). The receptor source for this set is a woman aged 55-70 years who had recovered from COVID-19.

The gene calls are TRBV6-5 and TRBJ1-2; 7 bases map to TRBD1. CDR3 size: 16 residues. J was trimmed by 7 bases and V by 0 bases; bases with no gene match: 11. The germline CDR1 and CDR2 sequences are MNHEY and SVGAGI. For the CDR3, the DNA is TGTGCCAGCAGTTACTCTCGGGAGGGGGCTCTTCGTGGCTACACCTTC. Encoded protein: CASSYSREGALRGYTF.

In this sample, this clone turned up a few times. V and J are TRBV5-6 and TRBJ2-5, with a tentative D call TRBD2 (6 bases). There are 15 residues in the CDR3. CDR1 is SGHDT and CDR2 is YYEEEE in the germline V gene. V was trimmed by 3 bases and J by 1 base, leaving 13 bases between them. DNA of the CDR3: TGTGCCAGCAGCTCCCCAGCGGGTATCCAAGAGACCCAGTACTTC. Translating gives CASSSPAGIQETQYF.

The chain carries TRBV19 and TRBJ2-1; 7 bases map to TRBD1. Trimming cost V 5 bases and J 4 bases; bases outside gene matches: 2. Germline-derived CDR1 and CDR2 are LNHDA and SQIVND (reference sequence). The CDR3 spans 13 residues. The CDR3, as DNA: TGTGCCAGTAGTTCGGACAGGTACAATGAGCAGTTCTTC. Its translation is CASSSDRYNEQFF.

This rearrangement joins TRBV2 to TRBJ1-1, with D unclear. V lost 6 bases to trimming and J lost 1 base, with 12 bases between them. The CDR3 is 14 residues long. From germline, CDR1 is SNHLY and CDR2 FYNNEI. The CDR3 DNA follows: TGTGCCAGCAGCCCCGAGTCTCAGAACACTGAAGCTTTCTTT. It codes for CASSPESQNTEAFF. Based on the CDR3 plus reference TRBV2 and TRBJ1-1, the full variable domain is EPEVTQTPSHQVTQMGQEVILRCVPISNHLYFYWYRQILGQKVEFLVSFYNNEISEKSEIFDDQFSVERPDGSNFTLKIRSTKLEDSAMYFCASSPESQNTEAFFGQGTRLTVV.

Points on this clone: The junction shows a germline mismatch at one end, possibly a read error. This chain links TRBV5-1 with TRBJ2-1; 9 nucleotides line up with TRBD1. This CDR3 spans 14 amino acids. Germline CDR1 is SGHRS and CDR2 is YFSETQ. DNA for the CDR3: TGCGTCAGCAGCTTGGGGGACAGGGTCGATGAGCAGTTCTTC. It yields the protein CVSSLGDRVDEQFF.

The gene calls are TRBV7-2 and TRBJ1-2, with 7 positions matching TRBD1. The CDR3 length is 15 residues. Trimming at V came to 7 bases and at J to 1 base, leaving 9 bases not matched to a gene. CDR1 is SGHTA and CDR2 is FQGNSA in the germline V gene. Written as DNA, the CDR3 is TGTGCCAGCAACCTCAACAGGGGTCTTAACTATGGCTACACCTTC. Its protein is CASNLNRGLNYGYTF.

The V call is TRBV10-3, the J call TRBJ2-3; no reliable D call. V lost 0 bases and J 2 bases, leaving 9 bases between the germline ends. The length of the CDR3 is 15 residues. The germline V gene encodes CDR1 ENHRY and CDR2 SYGVKD. The CDR3 nucleotides are TGTGCCATCAGTGAGTCGCACTACCCCACAGATACGCAGTATTTT. Translating it yields CAISESHYPTDTQYF.

This chain connects TRBV2 to TRBJ2-2; D perhaps matches TRBD1 (5 bases). Trimming pared 2 bases from V and 0 bases from J, leaving 10 bases between. In germline, CDR1 is SNHLY, CDR2 FYNNEI. This CDR3 is 16 amino acids long. Written as DNA, the CDR3 is TGTGCCAGCAGTGAATTAGGGGCGACGAACACCGGGGAGCTGTTTTTT. This codes for CASSELGATNTGELFF.

The chain employs TRBV12-3 or TRBV12-4 and TRBJ2-3; D remains unclear. V was cut by 6 bases and J by 1 base, with 8 bases left in between. The CDR3 extends over 13 amino acids. In DNA form, the CDR3 reads TGTGCCAGCAGGGGCACCGGCACAGATACGCAGTATTTT. Amino acids: CASRGTGTDTQYF.

V and J are TRBV30 and TRBJ1-2; the D gene is possibly TRBD1 (5 bases). V was cut by 2 bases and J by 3 bases, with 13 bases left in between. The CDR3 is 14 residues long. Germline V lookup: CDR1 GTSNPN, CDR2 SVGIG (reference sequence). The DNA of the CDR3 is TGTGCCTGGAGTAGGAAGGGGCGCGACTATGGCTACACCTTC. Protein sequence: CAWSRKGRDYGYTF.